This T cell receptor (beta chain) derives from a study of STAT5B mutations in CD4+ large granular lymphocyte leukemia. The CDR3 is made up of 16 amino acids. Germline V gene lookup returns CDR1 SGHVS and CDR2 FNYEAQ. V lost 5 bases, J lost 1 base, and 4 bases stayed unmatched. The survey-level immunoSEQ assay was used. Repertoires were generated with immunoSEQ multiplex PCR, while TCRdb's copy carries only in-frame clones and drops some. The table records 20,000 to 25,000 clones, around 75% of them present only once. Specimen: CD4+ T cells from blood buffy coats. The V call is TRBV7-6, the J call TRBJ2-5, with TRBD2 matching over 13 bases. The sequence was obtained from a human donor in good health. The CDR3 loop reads CASSMGLAGTQETQYF. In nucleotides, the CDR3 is TGTGCCAGCAGCATGGGACTAGCGGGAACCCAAGAGACCCAGTACTTC.